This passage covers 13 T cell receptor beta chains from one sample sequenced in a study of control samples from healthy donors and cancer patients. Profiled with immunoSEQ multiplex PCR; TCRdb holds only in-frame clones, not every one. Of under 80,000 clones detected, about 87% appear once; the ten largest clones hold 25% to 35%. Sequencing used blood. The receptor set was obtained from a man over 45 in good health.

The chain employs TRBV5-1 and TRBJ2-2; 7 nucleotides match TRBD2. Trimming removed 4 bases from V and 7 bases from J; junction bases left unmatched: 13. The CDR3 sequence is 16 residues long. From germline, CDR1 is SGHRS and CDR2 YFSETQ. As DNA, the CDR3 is TGCGCCAGCAGCGGGAAAGCGGGATTCGAAGGCGGGGAGCTGTTTTTT. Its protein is CASSGKAGFEGGELFF.

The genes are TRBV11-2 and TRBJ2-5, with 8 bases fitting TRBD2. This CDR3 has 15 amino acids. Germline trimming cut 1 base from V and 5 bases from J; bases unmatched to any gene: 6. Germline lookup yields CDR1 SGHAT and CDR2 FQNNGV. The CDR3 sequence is CASSLVSGSAETQYF. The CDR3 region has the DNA TGTGCCAGCAGCTTAGTCAGCGGGAGTGCTGAGACCCAGTACTTC. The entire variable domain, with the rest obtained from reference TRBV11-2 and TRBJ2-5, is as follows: EAGVAQSPRYKIIEKRQSVAFWCNPISGHATLYWYQQILGQGPKLLIQFQNNGVVDDSQLPKDRFSAERLKGVDSTLKIQPAKLEDSAVYLCASSLVSGSAETQYFGPGTRLLVL.

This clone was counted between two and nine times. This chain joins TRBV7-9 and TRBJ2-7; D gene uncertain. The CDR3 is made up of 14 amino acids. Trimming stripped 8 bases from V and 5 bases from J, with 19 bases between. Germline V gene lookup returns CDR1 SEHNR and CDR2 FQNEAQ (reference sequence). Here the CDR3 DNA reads TGTGCCAGCGCGAAGTCAGGCTCTGCCCACGAGCAGTACTTC. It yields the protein CASAKSGSAHEQYF. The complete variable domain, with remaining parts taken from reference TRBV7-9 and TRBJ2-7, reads DTGVSQNPRHKITKRGQNVTFRCDPISEHNRLYWYRQTLGQGPEFLTYFQNEAQLEKSRLLSDRFSAERPKGSFSTLEIQRTEQGDSAMYLCASAKSGSAHEQYFGPGTRLTVT.

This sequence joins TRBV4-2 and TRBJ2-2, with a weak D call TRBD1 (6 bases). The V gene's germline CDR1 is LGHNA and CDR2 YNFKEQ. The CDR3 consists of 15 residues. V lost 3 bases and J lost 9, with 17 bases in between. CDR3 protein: CASSHQSGVSRELFF. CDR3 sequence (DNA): TGTGCCAGCAGCCATCAGTCAGGGGTCAGTCGGGAGCTGTTTTTT.

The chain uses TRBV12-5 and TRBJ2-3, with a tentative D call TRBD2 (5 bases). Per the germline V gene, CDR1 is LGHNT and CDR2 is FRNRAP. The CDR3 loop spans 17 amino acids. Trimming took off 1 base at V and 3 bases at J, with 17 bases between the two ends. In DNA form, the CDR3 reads TGTGCTAGTGGTTTGGGGGCCCTTAAGAGGGTGACAGATACGCAGTATTTT. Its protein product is CASGLGALKRVTDTQYF.

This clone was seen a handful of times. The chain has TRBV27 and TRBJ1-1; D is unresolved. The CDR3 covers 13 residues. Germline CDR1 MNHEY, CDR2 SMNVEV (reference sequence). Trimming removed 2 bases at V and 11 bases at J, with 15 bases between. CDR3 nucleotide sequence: TGTGCCAGCAGTTTAACCGGTGGCGTCGGGGCTTTCTTT. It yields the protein CASSLTGGVGAFF.

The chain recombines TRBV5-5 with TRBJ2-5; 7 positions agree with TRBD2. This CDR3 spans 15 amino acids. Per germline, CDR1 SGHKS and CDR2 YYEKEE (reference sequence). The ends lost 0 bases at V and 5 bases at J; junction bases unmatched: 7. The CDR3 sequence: CASSLVGGSWETQYF. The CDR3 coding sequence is TGTGCCAGCAGCTTGGTGGGAGGGTCGTGGGAGACCCAGTACTTC.

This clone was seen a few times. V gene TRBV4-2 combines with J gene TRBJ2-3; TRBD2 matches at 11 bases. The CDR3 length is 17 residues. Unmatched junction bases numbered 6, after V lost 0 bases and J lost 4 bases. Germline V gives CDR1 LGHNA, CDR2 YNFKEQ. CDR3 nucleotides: TGTGCCAGCAGCCAAGAAGGAATAGCGGGGGGGGCAGATACGCAGTATTTT. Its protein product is CASSQEGIAGGADTQYF.

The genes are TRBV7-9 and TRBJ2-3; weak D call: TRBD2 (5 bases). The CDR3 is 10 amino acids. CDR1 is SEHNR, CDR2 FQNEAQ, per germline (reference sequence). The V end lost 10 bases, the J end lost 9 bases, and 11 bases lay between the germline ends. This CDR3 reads CATADYTQYF. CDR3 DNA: TGTGCCACAGCCGACTACACGCAGTATTTT.

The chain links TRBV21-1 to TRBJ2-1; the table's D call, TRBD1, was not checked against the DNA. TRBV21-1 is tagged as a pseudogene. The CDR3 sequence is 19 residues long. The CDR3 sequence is CASSKRSNGQGFLLNEQFF. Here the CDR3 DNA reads TGTGCCAGCAGCAAAAGGTCAAACGGACAGGGTTTCCTACTGAATGAGCAGTTCTTC.

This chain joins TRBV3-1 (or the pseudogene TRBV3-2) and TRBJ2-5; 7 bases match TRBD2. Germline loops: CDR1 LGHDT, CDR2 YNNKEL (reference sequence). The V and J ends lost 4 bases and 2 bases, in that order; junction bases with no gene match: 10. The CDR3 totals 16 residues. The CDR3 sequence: CASSRTGTMGQETQYF. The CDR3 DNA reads TGTGCCAGCAGCCGCACCGGGACTATGGGTCAAGAGACCCAGTACTTC.

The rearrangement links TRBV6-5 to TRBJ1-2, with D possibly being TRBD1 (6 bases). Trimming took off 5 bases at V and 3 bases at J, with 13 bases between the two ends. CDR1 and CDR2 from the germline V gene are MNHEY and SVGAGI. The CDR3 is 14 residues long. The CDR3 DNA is TGTGCCAGCAGTCGGGTCAAGGGGGACTATGGCTACACCTTC. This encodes CASSRVKGDYGYTF.

CDR3 sequence: CATGRGNEKLFF. The CDR3 nucleotides are TGTGCTACCGGTCGGGGTAATGAAAAACTGTTTTTT. V and J are TRBV3-1 (or the pseudogene TRBV3-2) and TRBJ1-4; D is unresolved. The CDR3 totals 12 residues. The germline gives CDR1 LGHDT, CDR2 YNNKEL (reference sequence).